Listed here is a single T cell receptor beta chain. This sample stems from a study of blood T cell repertoires in COVID-19. Study-wide context: Material from acute and convalescent COVID-19 was sourced from the United States, Italy and Spain.

In the source study's methods: Estimated nucleated cell counts came from reference gene primer amplification. The table came from immunoSEQ multiplex PCR; TCRdb's copy has only in-frame clones and leaves some out. The DNA gave D and trimming, while V, J and clone size come from that table. The data contain 28,000 or so clones, roughly 87% of them singletons. Germline V CDR1 and CDR2: LGHNT, FRNRAP. CDR3 size: 14 residues. The trim removed 4 bases at V and 7 bases at J, leaving 3 bases unmatched. The specimen was peripheral blood. The genes are TRBV12-5 and TRBJ2-1, with TRBD1 identical over 11 bases. This TCR came from a man in his fifties or sixties with COVID-19, enrolled during active disease. This CDR3 is CASGSGQGVNEQFF. In DNA form, the CDR3 reads TGTGCTAGTGGTTCGGGACAGGGGGTAAATGAGCAGTTCTTC.